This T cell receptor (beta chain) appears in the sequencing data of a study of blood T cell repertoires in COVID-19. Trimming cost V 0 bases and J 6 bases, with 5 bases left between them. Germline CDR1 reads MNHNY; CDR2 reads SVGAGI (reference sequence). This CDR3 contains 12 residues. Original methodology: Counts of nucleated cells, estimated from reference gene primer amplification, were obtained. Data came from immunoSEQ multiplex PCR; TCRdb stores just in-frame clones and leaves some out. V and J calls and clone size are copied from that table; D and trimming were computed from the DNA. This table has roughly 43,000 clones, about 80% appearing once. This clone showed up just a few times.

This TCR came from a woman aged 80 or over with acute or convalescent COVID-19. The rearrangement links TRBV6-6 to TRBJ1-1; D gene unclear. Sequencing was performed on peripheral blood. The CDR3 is CASSYSLSEAFF. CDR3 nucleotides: TGTGCCAGCAGTTACTCACTGTCTGAAGCTTTCTTT.